The 2 T cell receptor beta chains listed next were all sequenced from one sample in a study of Ad26.COV2.S vaccination and SARS-CoV-2 variants. Treatment specified: approximately 18 received Ad26.COV2.S at low or high dose, single or two shots; about 5 received placebo; per-sample allocation not given. Sample collection was performed on day 63 after the first vaccine or placebo injection. Data came from immunoSEQ multiplex PCR; TCRdb stores just in-frame clones and leaves some out. This table has roughly 350,000 clones, 88% appearing once. The sequencing here drew on peripheral blood, taken in a trial of Ad26.COV2.S vaccine versus placebo. The receptors derive from a person aged 18 to 65 who received the Ad26.COV2.S COVID-19 vaccine or a placebo.

This CDR3 reads CASSQGLAGQTYEQYF. The DNA for the CDR3 is TGCGCCAGCAGCCAAGGACTAGCGGGGCAAACCTACGAGCAGTACTTC. This chain uses TRBV4-1 with TRBJ2-7; 11 positions agree with TRBD2. CDR1 is MGHRA, CDR2 YSYEKL, per germline. The CDR3 runs to 16 residues. J lost 2 bases, V lost 1 base, and 4 bases had no gene match.

This clone was observed a handful of times. The chain couples TRBV7-9 to TRBJ1-6; D call uncertain. Germline loops: CDR1 SEHNR, CDR2 FQNEAQ (reference sequence). V lost 0 bases, J lost 7 bases, and 7 bases lay in between. The CDR3 consists of 14 residues. CDR3 loop: CASSLAGWNSPLHF. In DNA form, the CDR3 reads TGTGCCAGCAGCTTAGCAGGGTGGAATTCACCCCTCCACTTT.